This TCR beta chain was retrieved from a study of blood T cell repertoires in COVID-19. Study-level background: Acute and convalescent COVID-19 samples came from the United States, Italy and Spain. PBMCs, B-cell-depleted T cells, or T cells were the source of the cDNA or gDNA that made up the material.

Trimming cost V 1 base and J 6 bases, with 9 bases left between them. The CDR3 loop spans 13 amino acids. The germline CDR1 and CDR2 sequences are SSHAT and FNYEAQ (reference sequence). Original data processing: Estimation of nucleated cell counts relied on the amplification of reference gene primers. The table came from immunoSEQ multiplex PCR; TCRdb's copy has only in-frame clones and leaves some out. For V, J and clone size, that table is used; D and trimming come from the DNA. The table shows roughly 100,000 clones, with roughly 85% occurring only once. The source is a man aged 50-60 years in a cohort sampled during active COVID-19. This chain joins TRBV7-7 and TRBJ1-1, with a weak D call TRBD1 (6 bases). Sample: peripheral blood. CDR3 amino acids: CASSLEEGAEAFF. The CDR3 nucleotides read TGTGCCAGCAGCTTAGAAGAGGGGGCTGAAGCTTTCTTT.